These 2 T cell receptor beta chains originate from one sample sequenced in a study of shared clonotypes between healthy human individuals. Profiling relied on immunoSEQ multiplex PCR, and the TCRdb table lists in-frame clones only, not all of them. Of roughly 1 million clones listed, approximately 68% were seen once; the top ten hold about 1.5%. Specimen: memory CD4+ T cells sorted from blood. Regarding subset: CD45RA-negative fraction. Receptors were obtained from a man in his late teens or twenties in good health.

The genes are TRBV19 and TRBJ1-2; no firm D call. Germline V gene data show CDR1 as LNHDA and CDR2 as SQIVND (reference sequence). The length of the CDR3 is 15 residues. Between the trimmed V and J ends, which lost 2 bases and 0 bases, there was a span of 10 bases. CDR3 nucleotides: TGTGCCAGTAGTATAAGTGTGGGAGCTAACTATGGCTACACCTTC. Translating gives CASSISVGANYGYTF.

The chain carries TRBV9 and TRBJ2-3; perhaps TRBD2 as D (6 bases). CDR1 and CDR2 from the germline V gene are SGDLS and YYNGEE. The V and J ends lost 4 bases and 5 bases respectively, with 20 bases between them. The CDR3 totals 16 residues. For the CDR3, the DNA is TGTGCCAGCAGCTGGCGGGGAACAAACCAAGGAGATACGCAGTATTTT. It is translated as CASSWRGTNQGDTQYF.